This TCR beta chain was identified in a study of T-cell reconstitution after alpha-beta-depleted transplantation in children. Whole-study results and caveats: Several hundred expanded graft clones reportedly gave rise to the alpha-beta T cells present about two months after transplant.

Looked up from germline, CDR1 is LNHNV and CDR2 is YYDKDF (reference sequence). V lost 5 bases to trimming and J lost 1 base, with 17 bases between them. The CDR3 has 17 residues. Note on this clonotype: The antigen is undetermined.

Unique molecular identifiers were incorporated into the prepared TCRbeta library. TCRdb reanalysed the PCR reads using MiXCR and keeps one entry per CDR3 protein. The data show about 58,000 distinct CDR3 sequences, about 40% seen once. Sequenced material: PBMCs, mostly from graft donor cells, taken 360 days after TCRalphabeta/CD19-depleted stem cell transplant. The source is a male patient aged 5 to 17 who had a stem cell transplant for acute lymphoblastic leukemia, so the T cells may come from the graft donor. This chain joins TRBV15 and TRBJ2-2, with D tentatively TRBD2 (5 bases). Here the CDR3 DNA reads TGTGCCACCAGCTCGATCGAGGGAAAGGGGAACACCGGGGAGCTGTTTTTT. It translates to CATSSIEGKGNTGELFF.